Listed below are T cell receptor beta chains from one sample, sequenced in a study of beta chain features in type 1 diabetes. The assay was immunoSEQ multiplex PCR, and TCRdb's table has in-frame clones only and misses some. The sample holds some 300,000 clones; 7.5% to 9.5% are singletons and the top ten take roughly 1%. Sequencing was performed on central memory CD4+ T cells from blood. These receptors all stem from a woman between 18 and 29 years old in good health. The CDR3 runs from the conserved cysteine through the conserved F or W. A D gene is named only where the DNA matches it firmly. Clone size is shown for a subset of rows, as once, few, many or a class of expanded clone.

DNA: TGTGCCAGCAGGCCGACAGACTCCACCGGGGAGCTGTTTTTT; CDR3: CASRPTDSTGELFF; V: TRBV2; size: many; D: -; J: TRBJ2-2
DNA: TGTGCCAGCAGCGCCCAGATAGCTGACACCGGGGAGCTGTTTTTT; CDR3: CASSAQIADTGELFF; V: TRBV7-8; size: -; D: -; J: TRBJ2-2
DNA: TGTGCCTGGAGTGGGACAGGGAGGCAGCCCCAGCATTTT; CDR3: CAWSGTGRQPQHF; V: TRBV30; size: few; D: TRBD1; J: TRBJ1-5
DNA: TGTGCCAGCAGCTTAGCCGCGTCTAACTATGGCTACACCTTC; CDR3: CASSLAASNYGYTF; V: TRBV11-2; size: few; D: -; J: TRBJ1-2
DNA: TGTGCCAGCAGTCCCGGGGGCTCCTACAATGAGCAGTTCTTC; CDR3: CASSPGGSYNEQFF; V: TRBV11-1; size: -; D: -; J: TRBJ2-1
DNA: TGTGCCAGCAGCCGACTCGGGTGGGAGACCCAGTACTTC; CDR3: CASSRLGWETQYF; V: TRBV14; size: -; D: -; J: TRBJ2-5
DNA: TGTGCCAGCAGCCGGGGGAAATATGGCTACACCTTC; CDR3: CASSRGKYGYTF; V: TRBV11-3; size: -; D: -; J: TRBJ1-2
DNA: TGCGCCAGCAGCTTGGCGGGGGAAGCAGATACGCAGTATTTT; CDR3: CASSLAGEADTQYF; V: TRBV5-1; size: -; D: -; J: TRBJ2-3
DNA: TGTGCCAGTAGTACTAGGATGAAATTTACGGGTGAAAAACTGTTTTTT; CDR3: CASSTRMKFTGEKLFF; V: TRBV19; size: -; D: -; J: TRBJ1-4
DNA: TGTGCCAGCAGTCCGAGAGGTGGCATTAGCACAGATACGCAGTATTTT; CDR3: CASSPRGGISTDTQYF; V: TRBV27; size: -; D: -; J: TRBJ2-3
DNA: TGTGCCTGGACCGAGGACACTAACTCTGGAAACACCATATATTTT; CDR3: CAWTEDTNSGNTIYF; V: TRBV30; size: -; D: -; J: TRBJ1-3
DNA: TGCGCCAGCAGCCAAGGTCTGGGACAGGGAACGGGAAAGACCCAGTACTTC; CDR3: CASSQGLGQGTGKTQYF; V: TRBV4-1; size: -; D: TRBD1; J: TRBJ2-5
DNA: TGTGCCAGCAGAGTTCAAGGGGGCCGGGAGACCCAGTACTTC; CDR3: CASRVQGGRETQYF; V: TRBV2; size: -; D: TRBD1; J: TRBJ2-5
DNA: TGTGCCAGCAGCCAGACAGGAGTCAGAGGCTACACCTTC; CDR3: CASSQTGVRGYTF; V: TRBV9; size: few; D: -; J: TRBJ1-2
DNA: TGTGCCAGCGGAAAATACTACAATGAGCAGTTCTTC; CDR3: CASGKYYNEQFF; V: TRBV27; size: few; D: -; J: TRBJ2-1
DNA: TGTGCCAGCTCATTGGACAGATCCTACGAGCAGTACTTC; CDR3: CASSLDRSYEQYF; V: TRBV18; size: few; D: -; J: TRBJ2-7
DNA: TGTGCCTGGAGTAGTGGGAGCACTGAAGCTTTCTTT; CDR3: CAWSSGSTEAFF; V: TRBV30; size: few; D: -; J: TRBJ1-1
DNA: TGTGCCAGCAGCCGCGGTGTGGGTGACTATGGCTACACCTTC; CDR3: CASSRGVGDYGYTF; V: TRBV7-8; size: -; D: -; J: TRBJ1-2
DNA: TGTGCCATCGGACCCGGGACAGCCATAAATGAAAAACTGTTTTTT; CDR3: CAIGPGTAINEKLFF; V: TRBV10-3; size: -; D: TRBD1; J: TRBJ1-4
DNA: TGTGCCAGCAGCTCTTGGACAGGGCAAAATCAGCCCCAGCATTTT; CDR3: CASSSWTGQNQPQHF; V: TRBV7-9; size: many; D: TRBD1; J: TRBJ1-5
DNA: TGTGCCAGCAGCTTTTCAGATACCTACGAGCAGTACTTC; CDR3: CASSFSDTYEQYF; V: TRBV11-2; size: few; D: -; J: TRBJ2-7
DNA: TGTGCCAGCAGTGACTGGACGGGTGGCTACACCTTC; CDR3: CASSDWTGGYTF; V: TRBV6-4; size: few; D: -; J: TRBJ1-2
DNA: TGCGCCAGCAGCCAAGTCCATGGGGATGCTCAGCCCCAGCATTTT; CDR3: CASSQVHGDAQPQHF; V: TRBV4-3; size: -; D: -; J: TRBJ1-5
DNA: TGTGCCAGCAGTTTATCCTTGGTTCAGCCCCAGCATTTT; CDR3: CASSLSLVQPQHF; V: TRBV28; size: few; D: -; J: TRBJ1-5
DNA: TGTGCCAGCAGTAAACGGACTAGCGTCTACAATGAGCAGTTCTTC; CDR3: CASSKRTSVYNEQFF; V: TRBV13; size: many; D: TRBD2; J: TRBJ2-1
DNA: TGCAGCGGCGCTTTGGGGTGGAATGAAAAACTGTTTTTT; CDR3: CSGALGWNEKLFF; V: TRBV29-1; size: few; D: -; J: TRBJ1-4
DNA: TGTGCCATCAGGCCAGGACAGGGTCAAGAGACCCAGTACTTC; CDR3: CAIRPGQGQETQYF; V: TRBV10-3; size: many; D: TRBD1; J: TRBJ2-5
DNA: TGCGCCAGCAGTCCAGCCTCAACGAACACCGGGGAGCTGTTTTTT; CDR3: CASSPASTNTGELFF; V: TRBV5-1; size: many; D: -; J: TRBJ2-2
DNA: TGCTGCGGTGGCCTGCGGTTCGGGGAGCGGGAGAGCACAGATACGCAGTATTTT; CDR3: CCGGLRFGERESTDTQYF; V: TRBV29-1; size: -; D: TRBD2; J: TRBJ2-3
DNA: TGTGCCAGCTCGGGGCAGTACACAGATACGCAGTATTTT; CDR3: CASSGQYTDTQYF; V: TRBV19; size: -; D: -; J: TRBJ2-3
DNA: TGTGCCAGCTCACCCCTCCAGGCCGGGGAGCTGTTTTTT; CDR3: CASSPLQAGELFF; V: TRBV18; size: -; D: -; J: TRBJ2-2
DNA: TGTGCCAGCAGCCAAGATGGACACAGGGTCCTAAACATTCAGTACTTC; CDR3: CASSQDGHRVLNIQYF; V: TRBV5-5; size: -; D: -; J: TRBJ2-4
DNA: TGTGCCAGCAGCCTATGGGGACAGCCCCAGCATTTT; CDR3: CASSLWGQPQHF; V: TRBV13; size: few; D: -; J: TRBJ1-5